This passage covers 26 T cell receptor beta chains from one sample sequenced in a study of blood T cell repertoires in COVID-19. Libraries were prepared by immunoSEQ multiplex PCR; TCRdb keeps only in-frame clonotypes and omits some of them. The sample has roughly 250,000 clones, over 80% seen once. Sequenced sample: peripheral blood. The receptors were gathered from a woman aged 40 to 50 with acute or convalescent COVID-19.

This sequence joins TRBV5-1 and TRBJ1-4; maybe TRBD1 (6 bases). The CDR3 has 16 residues. The germline V gene has CDR1 SGHRS and CDR2 YFSETQ. Trimming shortened V by 0 bases and J by 0 bases, and 9 bases separated the two germline ends. The CDR3 DNA follows: TGCGCCAGCAGCTTGGCGACAGGTCCAACTAATGAAAAACTGTTTTTT. This gives the protein CASSLATGPTNEKLFF.

The chain combines TRBV6-5 with TRBJ1-6; tentative D call: TRBD1 (5 bases). Between the trimmed V and J ends, which lost 6 bases and 10 bases, there was a span of 10 bases. The CDR3 runs to 12 residues. CDR1 is MNHEY and CDR2 is SVGAGI in the germline V gene. The CDR3, as DNA: TGTGCCAGCAGCCAGGGCCTCTCACCCCTCCACTTT. Protein sequence: CASSQGLSPLHF.

This clone showed up just once. The rearrangement uses TRBV19 and TRBJ1-1; D uncertain. Trimming took 0 bases from V and 1 from J, leaving 3 bases between them. This CDR3 has 13 residues. Germline values: CDR1 LNHDA, CDR2 SQIVND (reference sequence). For the CDR3, the DNA is TGTGCCAGTAGTATAGACAGGAACACTGAAGCTTTCTTT. Its translation: CASSIDRNTEAFF.

This sequence joins TRBV19 and TRBJ1-1, with D unclear. CDR3 length equals 13 residues. Germline V gives CDR1 LNHDA, CDR2 SQIVND (reference sequence). The V end was cut by 5 bases, the J end by 1 base, with 8 bases between. This CDR3 is CASSAPGNTEAFF. Here the CDR3 DNA reads TGTGCCAGTAGTGCGCCGGGGAACACTGAAGCTTTCTTT.

This clone was recorded once. V usage is TRBV30 and J usage is TRBJ1-1, with 12 bases matching TRBD1. Germline V CDR1 and CDR2: GTSNPN, SVGIG (reference sequence). The ends lost 3 bases at V and 5 bases at J; junction bases unmatched: 7. The CDR3 contains 15 residues. The CDR3 is CAWRVPGQGATEAFF. CDR3 nucleotides: TGTGCCTGGAGGGTGCCGGGACAGGGGGCAACTGAAGCTTTCTTT.

This clone was seen repeatedly, ten times or more. The rearrangement uses TRBV6-6 and TRBJ2-7; 8 bases align to TRBD1. V gave up 0 bases and J gave up 7 bases; unmatched junction bases: 8. Per germline, CDR1 MNHNY and CDR2 SVGAGI (reference sequence). The CDR3 is made up of 15 amino acids. DNA for the CDR3: TGTGCCAGCAGTTACTCCGGCTCCACAGGGGGAGAGCAGTACGTC. This encodes CASSYSGSTGGEQYV.

This clone was observed a few times. This chain links TRBV10-2 with TRBJ1-1, with TRBD1 as a possible D gene (5 bases). Between the trimmed V and J ends, which lost 6 bases and 7 bases, there was a span of 15 bases. Germline V gene data show CDR1 as WSHSY and CDR2 as SAAADI. The CDR3 is made up of 13 amino acids. DNA of the CDR3: TGCGCCAGCAGCGTTGATTCGGGACTTGAAGCTTTCTTT. This translates into CASSVDSGLEAFF.

This clone came up a few times. The gene calls are TRBV5-1 and TRBJ1-1; the D is unclear. Germline loops: CDR1 SGHRS, CDR2 YFSETQ. The CDR3 is 14 amino acids. V was shortened by 4 bases and J by 1 base, with 11 bases between the two germline ends. CDR3 nucleotide sequence: TGCGCCAGCAGCCGTACTGATCCGAACACTGAAGCTTTCTTT. It translates to CASSRTDPNTEAFF.

Written as DNA, the CDR3 is TGTGCCAGCAACCGACAGGGATCCTACAATGAGCAGTTCTTC. This codes for CASNRQGSYNEQFF. The chain is built from TRBV6-5 and TRBJ2-1; TRBD1 matches at 7 bases. The CDR3 is 14 residues long. V gave up 7 bases and J gave up 1 base; unmatched junction bases: 4. In germline, CDR1 is MNHEY, CDR2 SVGAGI.

This chain connects TRBV4-2 to TRBJ1-5; D call uncertain. The CDR3 is 16 residues long. The germline gives CDR1 LGHNA, CDR2 YNFKEQ. V lost 0 bases, J lost 0 bases, and 9 bases lay in between. The CDR3 loop is CASSQDGGRSNQPQHF. Written as DNA, the CDR3 is TGTGCCAGCAGCCAAGACGGAGGGCGTAGCAATCAGCCCCAGCATTTT.

The chain links TRBV20-1 to TRBJ1-2; D gene ambiguous. The CDR3 loop spans 12 amino acids. The V gene lost 3 bases and the J gene lost 3 bases, with 8 bases spanning the gap. Germline CDR1 reads DFQATT; CDR2 reads SNEGSKA (reference sequence). CDR3 in DNA: TGCAGTGCTAGTCCAGCGTACTATGGCTACACCTTC. This gives the protein CSASPAYYGYTF.

This chain joins TRBV6-4 and TRBJ2-5, with D tentatively TRBD2 (6 bases). Germline V gives CDR1 MRHNA, CDR2 SNTAGT. The CDR3 contains 15 residues. V dropped 3 bases and J dropped 2 bases, with 13 bases sitting between them. CDR3 in DNA: TGTGCCAGCAGTGAGGACGGGGGAGGTCAAGAGACCCAGTACTTC. It is translated as CASSEDGGGQETQYF.

The gene calls are TRBV5-1 and TRBJ2-2, with TRBD2 identical over 7 bases. The CDR3 contains 15 residues. CDR1 is SGHRS, CDR2 YFSETQ, per germline. The junction had 6 bases not matched to a gene; V was cut back by 7 bases and J by 0 bases. The CDR3 protein is CASRLAGSNTGELFF. The CDR3 DNA reads TGCGCCAGCCGATTAGCGGGTTCGAACACCGGGGAGCTGTTTTTT. Together with reference TRBV5-1 and TRBJ2-2, the CDR3 gives the full variable domain: KAGVTQTPRYLIKTRGQQVTLSCSPISGHRSVSWYQQTPGQGLQFLFEYFSETQRNKGNFPGRFSGRQFSNSRSEMNVSTLELGDSALYLCASRLAGSNTGELFFGEGSRLTVL.

The chain couples TRBV2 to TRBJ1-2, with D uncertain. The germline V and J ends were trimmed by 2 bases and 4 bases, with 8 bases remaining between them. Germline loops: CDR1 SNHLY, CDR2 FYNNEI. The CDR3 has 13 amino acids. The CDR3 loop reads CASSERRGYGYTF. The CDR3, as DNA: TGTGCCAGCAGTGAACGGAGAGGCTATGGCTACACCTTC.

The chain employs TRBV5-5 and TRBJ2-7; D not certain. The CDR3 loop spans 15 amino acids. The V gene's germline CDR1 is SGHKS and CDR2 YYEKEE (reference sequence). V lost 0 bases, J lost 3 bases, and 13 bases lay in between. CDR3 nucleotide sequence: TGTGCCAGCAGCTTGGCACCGCAGGCGCTCTACGAGCAGTACGTC. It translates to CASSLAPQALYEQYV.

The chain combines TRBV4-2 with TRBJ2-1, with 9 bases matching TRBD1. Per the germline V gene, CDR1 is LGHNA and CDR2 is YNFKEQ. This CDR3 comprises 16 residues. The ends lost 0 bases at V and 4 bases at J; junction bases unmatched: 4. The CDR3 reads CASSQDFGTGYNEQFF. The CDR3 region has the DNA TGTGCCAGCAGCCAAGACTTCGGGACAGGGTACAATGAGCAGTTCTTC.

The rearrangement uses TRBV2 and TRBJ2-7; tentative D call: TRBD2 (5 bases). V was pared by 7 bases and J by 4 bases, with 14 bases between. Germline V gives CDR1 SNHLY, CDR2 FYNNEI. The CDR3 covers 13 residues. Here the CDR3 DNA reads TGTGCCAGCAAGCCGGGTAGACTATACGAGCAGTACGTC. Its translation is CASKPGRLYEQYV.

The rearrangement uses TRBV7-2 and TRBJ2-5; no definite D call. This CDR3 has 15 amino acids. Germline values: CDR1 SGHTA, CDR2 FQGNSA. Trimming shortened V by 2 bases and J by 2 bases, and 12 bases separated the two germline ends. The CDR3 sequence: CASSLSPGIQETQYF. In DNA, the CDR3 is TGTGCCAGCAGCTTATCACCAGGAATACAAGAGACCCAGTACTTC.

This clone was recorded a few times. The chain combines TRBV10-3 with TRBJ1-1, with a weak D call TRBD1 (5 bases). The ends were cut back, 3 bases at V and 7 bases at J, with 15 bases in the middle. This CDR3 has 14 amino acids. The germline gives CDR1 ENHRY, CDR2 SYGVKD. This CDR3 reads CAISDRGGEVEAFF. The CDR3 DNA reads as TGTGCCATCAGTGATCGTGGAGGGGAGGTTGAAGCTTTCTTT.

The V gene is TRBV19, the J gene TRBJ1-1; D gene uncertain. The length of the CDR3 is 14 residues. Germline values: CDR1 LNHDA, CDR2 SQIVND (reference sequence). The ends were cut back, 8 bases at V and 0 bases at J, with 13 bases in the middle. The CDR3 is CASRGRGVNTEAFF. Here the CDR3 DNA reads TGTGCCAGTCGCGGGCGAGGTGTGAACACTGAAGCTTTCTTT.

This chain connects TRBV2 to TRBJ1-6, with D tentatively TRBD1 (5 bases). Trimming removed 6 bases from V and 0 bases from J, with 12 bases in between. The CDR3 totals 16 residues. Germline assignment: CDR1 SNHLY and CDR2 FYNNEI. The CDR3 DNA follows: TGTGCCAGCAGCCTGACAGAGAGCTCCTATAATTCACCCCTCCACTTT. Its translation: CASSLTESSYNSPLHF.

The V gene is TRBV5-6, the J gene TRBJ1-2, with D unclear. In germline, CDR1 is SGHDT, CDR2 YYEEEE. V lost 4 bases to trimming and J lost 3 bases, with 19 bases between them. The CDR3 is 16 amino acids. This chain's CDR3 is CASSPTWTARDYGYTF. CDR3 coding DNA: TGTGCCAGCAGCCCTACTTGGACGGCGCGGGACTATGGCTACACCTTC.

This clone was picked up one time. The rearrangement links TRBV19 to TRBJ1-3; D uncertain. The CDR3 is made up of 16 amino acids. Germline V CDR1 and CDR2: LNHDA, SQIVND (reference sequence). Trimming shortened V by 6 bases and J by 0 bases, and 15 bases separated the two germline ends. DNA of the CDR3: TGTGCCAGTAGGCTCAGATCAGGACTCTCTGGAAACACCATATATTTT. Residues: CASRLRSGLSGNTIYF.

This chain connects TRBV25-1 to TRBJ1-1, with D possibly being TRBD1 (5 bases). Per germline, CDR1 MGHDK and CDR2 SYGVNS. Between the trimmed V and J ends, which lost 8 bases and 3 bases, there was a span of 10 bases. There are 12 residues in the CDR3. The CDR3 loop reads CASAGWYTEAFF. As DNA, the CDR3 is TGTGCCAGCGCAGGGTGGTACACTGAAGCTTTCTTT.

Only one count was recorded for this clone. This CDR3 is CASTPEVLNSPLHF. In nucleotides, the CDR3 is TGTGCCAGCACCCCGGAGGTTCTTAATTCACCCCTCCACTTT. The rearrangement uses TRBV2 and TRBJ1-6, with D uncertain. Per germline, CDR1 SNHLY and CDR2 FYNNEI. The CDR3 consists of 14 residues. The ends were cut back, 7 bases at V and 6 bases at J, with 13 bases in the middle.

The chain joins TRBV10-3 to TRBJ1-4; the D is unclear. V was pared by 11 bases and J by 3 bases, with 19 bases between. Per germline, CDR1 ENHRY and CDR2 SYGVKD. The CDR3 covers 15 residues. For the CDR3, the DNA is TGTGCCTCCCGCCGGGGAAACAGTCCTAATGAAAAACTGTTTTTT. This gives the protein CASRRGNSPNEKLFF.